This TCR beta chain derives from a study of blood T cell repertoires in COVID-19. Across the study: Sites across the United States, Italy and Spain contributed samples from acute and convalescent COVID-19. PBMCs, B-cell-depleted T cells, or T cells were the source of the cDNA or gDNA that made up the material.

Original handling: Reference gene primer amplification gave estimated nucleated cell counts. Method: immunoSEQ multiplex PCR; TCRdb's copy keeps in-frame clones and lacks some. V and J calls and clone size are those listed in that table; D and trimming were worked out from the DNA. The sample comprises approximately 49,000 clones, approximately 88% of which are singletons, and approximately 2.4% rests with the top ten. The germline gives CDR1 SGHRS, CDR2 YFSETQ. Trimming cost V 2 bases and J 8 bases; bases outside gene matches: 9. CDR3 length equals 15 residues. The source of this sequence is a man between 50 and 59 years old with acute or convalescent COVID-19. The chain combines TRBV5-1 with TRBJ1-2, with 10 bases aligning to TRBD1. The sample taken for sequencing was peripheral blood. CDR3 nucleotides: TGCGCCAGCAGCTTACAGCCGACAGGGGGCAGGGGCTACACCTTC. This sequence encodes CASSLQPTGGRGYTF.